The 15 T cell receptor beta chains in this list originate from one sample, sequenced in a study of radiotherapy plus CTLA-4 blockade in lung cancer. Repertoires were generated with immunoSEQ multiplex PCR, while TCRdb's copy carries only in-frame clones and drops some. Of 9,500 to 15,000 clones listed, 80% to 90% are singletons. The source material was peripheral blood, sampled from a patient treated with radiotherapy plus ipilimumab. The source of these receptors is a human donor with non-small cell lung cancer that progressed on radiotherapy plus ipilimumab.

The chain uses TRBV2 and TRBJ2-6, with D uncertain. Germline V gene data show CDR1 as SNHLY and CDR2 as FYNNEI. Trimming stripped 7 bases from V and 0 bases from J, with 16 bases between. The CDR3 extends over 17 amino acids. The CDR3 spells CASTVRRPSSGANVLTF. As DNA, the CDR3 is TGTGCCAGCACGGTCCGCAGGCCCTCCTCTGGGGCCAACGTCCTGACTTTC.

The genes are TRBV29-1 and TRBJ1-2; 8 nucleotides align to TRBD1. The germline V gene encodes CDR1 SQVTM and CDR2 ANQGSEA. CDR3 length equals 16 residues. V was clipped by 2 bases and J by 8 bases; unmatched bases: 16. As DNA, the CDR3 is TGCAGCGTTGAAAGGGCGCAGGGGGCGATTGTAAGCGGCTACACCTTC. It yields the protein CSVERAQGAIVSGYTF.

V gene TRBV4-1 combines with J gene TRBJ1-4; 8 bases align to TRBD1. Germline CDR1 and CDR2: MGHRA and YSYEKL. The V and J ends lost 0 bases and 6 bases, in that order; junction bases with no gene match: 6. The CDR3 has 16 residues. DNA for the CDR3: TGCGCCAGCAGCCAAGATCCCCAACAGGGGGATGAAAAACTGTTTTTT. Translated, it gives CASSQDPQQGDEKLFF.

J is TRBJ1-1 and V is TRBV19; D might be TRBD1 (6 bases). The germline CDR1 and CDR2 sequences are LNHDA and SQIVND (reference sequence). Trimming shortened V by 4 bases and J by 5 bases, and 17 bases separated the two germline ends. The CDR3 contains 15 residues. DNA of the CDR3: TGTGCCAGTAGTACTATAACCCGGACAGAAACTGAAGCTTTCTTT. Translation: CASSTITRTETEAFF. The full variable domain, rest sourced from reference TRBV19 and TRBJ1-1, is DGGITQSPKYLFRKEGQNVTLSCEQNLNHDAMYWYRQDPGQGLRLIYYSQIVNDFQKGDIAEGYSVSREKKESFPLTVTSAQKNPTAFYLCASSTITRTETEAFFGQGTRLTVV.

This clone has a handful of counts. The chain is built from TRBV6-6 and TRBJ1-3; D is ambiguous. The V gene lost 2 bases and the J gene lost 4 bases, with 6 bases spanning the gap. Germline CDR1 MNHNY, CDR2 SVGAGI (reference sequence). The CDR3 runs to 13 residues. The CDR3 here is CASSYEQGNTIYF. The CDR3 coding sequence is TGTGCCAGCAGTTACGAACAGGGAAACACCATATATTTT.

This chain uses TRBV20-1 with TRBJ1-1, with D tentatively TRBD1 (6 bases). CDR1 and CDR2 from the germline V gene are DFQATT and SNEGSKA (reference sequence). The CDR3 totals 10 residues. Trimming took off 8 bases at V and 5 bases at J, with 9 bases between the two ends. The CDR3 coding sequence is TGCAGTACAGGGCGAACTGAAGCTTTCTTT. It specifies CSTGRTEAFF.

This clone was counted once. This rearrangement joins TRBV7-2 to TRBJ1-5; D remains unclear. V shed 3 bases and J shed 7 bases, with 13 bases lying between them. The CDR3 consists of 14 residues. Germline lookup yields CDR1 SGHTA and CDR2 FQGNSA. For the CDR3, the DNA is TGTGCCAGCAGCTTTCAGGTGATGGGCCAGCCCCAGCATTTT. This translates into CASSFQVMGQPQHF.

V is TRBV5-5 and J is TRBJ2-7; 9 nucleotides align to TRBD1. Germline V gene sequence: CDR1 SGHKS, CDR2 YYEKEE (reference sequence). This CDR3 has 15 residues. V gave up 0 bases and J gave up 7 bases; unmatched junction bases: 8. CDR3 residues: CASSLGDREAGEQYF. The CDR3 bases are TGTGCCAGCAGCTTGGGGGACAGGGAGGCGGGGGAGCAGTACTTC. Full variable domain (outside the CDR3, taken from reference TRBV5-5 and TRBJ2-7): DAGVTQSPTHLIKTRGQQVTLRCSPISGHKSVSWYQQVLGQGPQFIFQYYEKEERGRGNFPDRFSARQFPNYSSELNVNALLLGDSALYLCASSLGDREAGEQYFGPGTRLTVT.

The chain carries TRBV4-1 and TRBJ1-2; perhaps TRBD1 as D (5 bases). Germline values: CDR1 MGHRA, CDR2 YSYEKL. The CDR3 runs 14 residues. The ends were cut back, 0 bases at V and 2 bases at J, with 7 bases in the middle. The CDR3 reads CASSQDPGNYGYTF. The CDR3 DNA reads as TGCGCCAGCAGCCAAGATCCAGGGAACTATGGCTACACCTTC.

The V and J genes are TRBV2 and TRBJ1-6; a possible D gene is TRBD1 (5 bases). Germline CDR1 SNHLY, CDR2 FYNNEI. The CDR3 contains 18 residues. Between the trimmed V and J ends, which lost 2 bases and 0 bases, there was a span of 14 bases. CDR3 nucleotides: TGTGCCAGCAGTGAATGGGGCTCCAGGGACTCCTATAATTCACCCCTCCACTTT. This encodes CASSEWGSRDSYNSPLHF.

The chain carries TRBV18 and TRBJ1-1; 7 bases agree with TRBD1. CDR1 and CDR2 (germline): KGHSH, LQKENI. There are 14 residues in the CDR3. V lost 4 bases, J lost 2 bases, and 4 bases stayed unmatched. The CDR3 nucleotides are TGTGCCAGCTCACGCGGGACAGCCAACACTGAAGCTTTCTTT. Translated: CASSRGTANTEAFF.

The chain couples TRBV7-2 to TRBJ2-5; 9 nucleotides line up with TRBD2. The CDR3 spans 15 residues. CDR1 SGHTA and CDR2 FQGNSA come from the germline V gene. Losses at the gene ends were 8 bases for V and 4 bases for J; bases not matched to a gene: 11. The CDR3 loop reads CASGLAGGPVETQYF. DNA of the CDR3: TGTGCCAGCGGGCTGGCGGGGGGGCCGGTAGAGACCCAGTACTTC.

The chain combines TRBV7-8 with TRBJ2-1; D possibly uses TRBD1 or TRBD2 (5 bases each). V gave up 3 bases and J gave up 1 base, with 13 bases separating them. This CDR3 is 16 amino acids long. Germline V gives CDR1 SGHVS, CDR2 FQNEAQ. The CDR3, as DNA: TGTGCCAGCAGCTTGAACCGGGACGTATCCTACAATGAGCAGTTCTTC. Its translation: CASSLNRDVSYNEQFF.

The gene calls are TRBV18 and TRBJ2-5; the D gene is possibly TRBD2 (5 bases). Germline V gene sequence: CDR1 KGHSH, CDR2 LQKENI. The CDR3 sequence is 14 residues long. Between the trimmed V and J ends, which lost 0 bases and 11 bases, there was a span of 16 bases. For the CDR3, the DNA is TGTGCCAGCTCACCACCACCGGTTGGTTGGGAGCAGTACTTC. Translation gives CASSPPPVGWEQYF.

This clone was found once. The chain is built from TRBV27 and TRBJ1-2; 10 positions match TRBD1. This CDR3 is 16 amino acids long. Per the germline V gene, CDR1 is MNHEY and CDR2 is SMNVEV (reference sequence). The trim removed 10 bases at V and 8 bases at J, leaving 19 bases unmatched. CDR3 in DNA: TGTGCCACCCGTATAACTGGACAGGGGGTGAGTGGCGGCTACACCTTC. As protein: CATRITGQGVSGGYTF.